This T cell receptor (beta chain) was captured by sequencing in a study of blood T cell repertoires in COVID-19. In the study overall: Spain, Italy and the United States supplied samples that represented acute and convalescent COVID-19. From T cells, B-cell-depleted T cells, or PBMCs came the material, which was cDNA or gDNA.

The CDR3 is made up of 13 amino acids. Germline loops: CDR1 MNHEY, CDR2 SVGAGI. J gave up 8 bases and V 7 bases, and 6 bases lay outside the gene matches. Libraries were prepared by immunoSEQ multiplex PCR; TCRdb keeps only in-frame clonotypes and omits some of them. The sample yields 43,000 or so clones, 86% seen once. The sample consisted of peripheral blood. The chain employs TRBV6-5 and TRBJ2-1; the match to TRBD2 covers 9 bases. The sequence came from a man aged 60 to 75 with active COVID-19. Here the CDR3 reads CASTLAGPYEQFF. CDR3 coding DNA: TGTGCCAGCACACTAGCGGGCCCGTATGAGCAGTTCTTC.